This T cell receptor beta chain stems from a study of T-cell memory formation after mild COVID-19 (dated by TCRdb to the early 2020s). With respect to the entire study: TCR sequence clusters from the two donors were found to be largely donor specific. T-cell clones expanding and contracting after mild COVID-19 in a couple of donors were tracked by longitudinal TCRalpha and TCRbeta repertoire sequencing. Two young, previously healthy adult volunteers, one female and one male, were included in the cohort.

PBMCs were isolated by Ficoll-Paque density gradient centrifugation. Including cysteine and phenylalanine, the CDR3 has 13 amino acids. The read is trimmed to its CDR3 DNA, 39 bases read in frame from base 1. The V and J ends are trimmed by 5 bases and 4 bases, leaving 13 bases between them. The germline V gene specifies SQVTM as CDR1 and ANQGSEA as CDR2. What the study reported, not specific to this receptor: The study covered only two mild cases, and larger cohorts including severe cases with pre-infection samples were considered necessary. Contracting CD4+ clones turned up mainly in the CM and EM memory subsets, whereas EMRA was where CD8+ clones were enriched. Clones contracting from day 15 to 85 had balanced CD4/CD8 phenotypes, while a second wave expanding from day 15 to 37 was biased towards CD4+. The second-wave clones that peaked on day 37 were not confirmed to be SARS-CoV-2 specific. Some responding clones were found in pre-infection memory, which suggests that pre-existing cross-reactive memory T cells took part in the SARS-CoV-2 response.

TCRdb records Illumina NovaSeq 6000 as the sequencer. Using 5'RACE with constant-segment primers, TCRalpha and TCRbeta cDNA libraries were constructed, with sample barcodes and unique molecular identifiers added in the process. RNA was extracted from every sample with Trizol reagent. Library amplification was performed in two PCR steps, and a second sample barcode and Illumina TruSeq adapters were introduced in the second step. Libraries were sequenced on an Illumina NovaSeq with 2 x 150 bp paired-end reads. The authors' pipeline ran thus. The reads were demultiplexed and collapsed into UMI-guided consensus sequences using migec v1.2.7. Using mixcr v2.1.11, UMI consensuses were aligned to TRA and TRB V and J templates and then assembled into clonotypes. Expanded or contracted clonotypes were those called significant by both edgeR and NoisET, with noise models trained on biological replicates. For edgeR calls, the cutoffs were a false discovery rate-adjusted p below 0.01 and a log2 fold-change threshold of 1. PCA with hierarchical clustering of max-normalized trajectories of the 1000 most abundant clonotypes was used as exploratory dynamics analysis. Each responding clone was given a CD4 or CD8 phenotype based on the CD4+ and CD8+ repertoires, which had been sequenced separately. The public reads were quality trimmed at Q25 with fastp and then assembled into clones with MiXCR by TCRdb, keeping productive beta chains. One record per CDR3 amino acid sequence lists the most common genes and DNA. It is TCRdb's table, rather than the study itself, that gives the V and J calls and clone size. This sample lists around 200,000 distinct CDR3 sequences; more than 25% were detected once. Approximately 10% of the sample is taken by the ten largest.

On this clonotype: This clone's antigen is unknown. Base qualities are missing; no much larger clone stands one base away.

Sequencing input: PBMCs or a T cell subset sorted from them (not recorded which). This sequence uses TRBV29-1 and TRBJ2-3; the D gene may be TRBD1 or TRBD2, since each aligns over 5 bases. This clonotype was sampled from an adult woman who had mild COVID-19 (a few samples of this study predate the infection). The sample titles of this study are shuffled in the database, so cell type and time point are left out; the donor was told from shared clones. At the DNA level, the sequence is TGCAGCGTTAGTGCAGGGAGCCCAGATACGCAGTATTTT. It translates to CSVSAGSPDTQYF.